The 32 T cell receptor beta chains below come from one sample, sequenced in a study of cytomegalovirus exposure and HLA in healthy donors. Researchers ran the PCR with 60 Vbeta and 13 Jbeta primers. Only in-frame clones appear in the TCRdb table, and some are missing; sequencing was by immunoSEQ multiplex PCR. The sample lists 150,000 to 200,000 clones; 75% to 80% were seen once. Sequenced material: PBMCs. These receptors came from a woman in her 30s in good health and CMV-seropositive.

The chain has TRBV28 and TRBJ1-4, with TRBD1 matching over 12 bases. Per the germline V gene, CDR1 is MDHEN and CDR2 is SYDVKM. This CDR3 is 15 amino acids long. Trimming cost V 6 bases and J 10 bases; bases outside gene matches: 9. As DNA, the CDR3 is TGTGCCAGCAGGGCCGGGACAGGGGGCCTAGGAAAACTGTTTTTT. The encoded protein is CASRAGTGGLGKLFF.

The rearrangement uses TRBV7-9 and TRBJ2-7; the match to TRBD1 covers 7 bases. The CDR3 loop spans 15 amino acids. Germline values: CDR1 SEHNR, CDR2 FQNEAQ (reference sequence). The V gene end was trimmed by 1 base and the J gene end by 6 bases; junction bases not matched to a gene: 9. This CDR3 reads CASSLELGAGGEQYF. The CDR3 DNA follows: TGTGCCAGCAGCTTAGAGCTGGGGGCAGGGGGCGAGCAGTACTTC.

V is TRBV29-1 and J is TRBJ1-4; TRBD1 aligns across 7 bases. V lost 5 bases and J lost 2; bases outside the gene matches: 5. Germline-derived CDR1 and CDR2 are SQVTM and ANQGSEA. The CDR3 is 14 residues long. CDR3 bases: TGCAGCGTTACCGGGACAGAGACTAATGAAAAACTGTTTTTT. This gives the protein CSVTGTETNEKLFF. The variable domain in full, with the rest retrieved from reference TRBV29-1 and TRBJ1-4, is SAVISQKPSRDICQRGTSLTIQCQVDSQVTMMFWYRQQPGQSLTLIATANQGSEATYESGFVIDKFPISRPNLTFSTLTVSNMSPEDSSIYLCSVTGTETNEKLFFGSGTQLSVL.

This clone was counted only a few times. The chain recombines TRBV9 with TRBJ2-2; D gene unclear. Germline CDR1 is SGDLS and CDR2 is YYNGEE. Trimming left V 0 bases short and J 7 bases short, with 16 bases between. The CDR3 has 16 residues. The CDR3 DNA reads TGTGCCAGCAGCGTAGCTGCGACACCCGGTGGCGGGGAGCTGTTTTTT. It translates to CASSVAATPGGGELFF.

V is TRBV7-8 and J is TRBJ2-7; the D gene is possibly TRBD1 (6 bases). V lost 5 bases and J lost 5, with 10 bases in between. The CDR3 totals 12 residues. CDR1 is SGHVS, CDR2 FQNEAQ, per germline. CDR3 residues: CASSETGHEQYF. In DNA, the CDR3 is TGTGCCAGCAGCGAGACAGGCCACGAGCAGTACTTC. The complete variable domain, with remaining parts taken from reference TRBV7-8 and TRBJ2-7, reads GAGVSQSPRYKVAKRGQDVALRCDPISGHVSLFWYQQALGQGPEFLTYFQNEAQLDKSGLPSDRFFAERPEGSVSTLKIQRTQQEDSAVYLCASSETGHEQYFGPGTRLTVT.

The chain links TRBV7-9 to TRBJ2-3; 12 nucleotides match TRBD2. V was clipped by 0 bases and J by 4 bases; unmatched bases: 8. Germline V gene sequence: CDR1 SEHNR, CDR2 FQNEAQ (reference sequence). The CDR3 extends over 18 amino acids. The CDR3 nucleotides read TGTGCCAGCAGCTTAGCGCGGCTAGCGGGAGGGTTCGCAGATACGCAGTATTTT. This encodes CASSLARLAGGFADTQYF.

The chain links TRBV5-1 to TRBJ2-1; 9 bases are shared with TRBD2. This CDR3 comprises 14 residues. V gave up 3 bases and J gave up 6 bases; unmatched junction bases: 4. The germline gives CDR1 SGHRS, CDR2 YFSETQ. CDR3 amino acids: CASSYLRGGNEQFF. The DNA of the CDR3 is TGCGCCAGCAGCTACTTGCGGGGGGGCAATGAGCAGTTCTTC.

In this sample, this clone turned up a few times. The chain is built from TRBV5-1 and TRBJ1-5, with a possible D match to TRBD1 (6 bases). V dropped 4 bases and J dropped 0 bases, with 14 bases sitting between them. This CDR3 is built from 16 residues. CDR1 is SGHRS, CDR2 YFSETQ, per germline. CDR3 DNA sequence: TGCGCCAGCAGCGGAACACAGGGATCTAGCAATCAGCCCCAGCATTTT. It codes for CASSGTQGSSNQPQHF.

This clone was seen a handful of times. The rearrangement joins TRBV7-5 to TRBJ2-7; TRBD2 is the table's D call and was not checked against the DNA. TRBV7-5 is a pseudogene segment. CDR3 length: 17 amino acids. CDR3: CARSLAAPPSTGLEQYF. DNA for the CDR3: TGTGCCAGAAGCTTAGCAGCCCCCCCGTCTACGGGTTTAGAGCAGTACTTC.

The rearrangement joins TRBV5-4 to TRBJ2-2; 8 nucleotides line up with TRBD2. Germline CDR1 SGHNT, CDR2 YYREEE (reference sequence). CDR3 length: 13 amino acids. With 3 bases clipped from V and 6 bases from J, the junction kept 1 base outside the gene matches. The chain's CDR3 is CASSSGLAGELFF. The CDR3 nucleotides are TGTGCCAGCAGCTCGGGACTAGCCGGGGAGCTGTTTTTT.

DNA of the CDR3: TGTGCCAGCAGCTCCCTCGGGGGGGGTCCGTCCTACGAGCAGTACTTC. Encoded protein: CASSSLGGGPSYEQYF. This chain connects TRBV7-9 to TRBJ2-7; 8 nucleotides agree with TRBD2. Germline V gene data show CDR1 as SEHNR and CDR2 as FQNEAQ (reference sequence). Unmatched junction bases numbered 9, after V lost 4 bases and J lost 1 base. The CDR3 spans 16 residues.

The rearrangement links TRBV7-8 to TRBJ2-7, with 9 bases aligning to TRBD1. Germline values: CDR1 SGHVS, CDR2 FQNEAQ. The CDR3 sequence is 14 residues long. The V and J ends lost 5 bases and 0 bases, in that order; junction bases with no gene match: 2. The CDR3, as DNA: TGTGCCAGCAGCGTGGACAGGGGCTCCTACGAGCAGTACTTC. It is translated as CASSVDRGSYEQYF.

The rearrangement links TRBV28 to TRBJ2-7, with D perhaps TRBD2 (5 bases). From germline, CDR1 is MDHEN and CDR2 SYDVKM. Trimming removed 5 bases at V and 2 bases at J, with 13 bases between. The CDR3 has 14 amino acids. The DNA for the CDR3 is TGTGCCAGCAGTGCCGCGGGTCTGACCTACGAGCAGTACTTC. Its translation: CASSAAGLTYEQYF.

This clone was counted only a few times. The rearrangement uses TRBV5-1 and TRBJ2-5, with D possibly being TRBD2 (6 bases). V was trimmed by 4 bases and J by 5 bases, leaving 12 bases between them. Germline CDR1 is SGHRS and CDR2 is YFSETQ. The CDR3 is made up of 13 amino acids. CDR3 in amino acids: CASSPGVGETQYF. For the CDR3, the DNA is TGCGCCAGCAGCCCGGGAGTCGGGGAGACCCAGTACTTC.

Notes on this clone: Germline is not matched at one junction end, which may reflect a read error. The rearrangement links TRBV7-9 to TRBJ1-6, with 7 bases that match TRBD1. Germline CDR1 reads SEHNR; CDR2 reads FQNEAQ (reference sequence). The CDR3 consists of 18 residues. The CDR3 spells CSSSSRQGPPMYNSPLHF. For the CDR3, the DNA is TGTTCCAGCAGCTCCAGACAGGGTCCCCCTATGTATAATTCACCCCTCCACTTT.

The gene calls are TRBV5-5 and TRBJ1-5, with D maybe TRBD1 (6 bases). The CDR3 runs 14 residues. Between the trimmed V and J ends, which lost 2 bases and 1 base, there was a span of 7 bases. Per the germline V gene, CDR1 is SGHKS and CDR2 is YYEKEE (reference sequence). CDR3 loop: CASSFGQSNQPQHF. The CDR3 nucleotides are TGTGCCAGCAGCTTTGGACAGAGCAATCAGCCCCAGCATTTT.

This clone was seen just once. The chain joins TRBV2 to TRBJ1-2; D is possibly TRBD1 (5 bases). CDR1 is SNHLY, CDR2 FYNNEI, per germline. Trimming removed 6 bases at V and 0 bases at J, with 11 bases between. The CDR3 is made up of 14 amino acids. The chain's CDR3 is CASSDRISNYGYTF. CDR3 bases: TGTGCCAGCAGCGACAGAATATCTAACTATGGCTACACCTTC.

The CDR3 nucleotides are TGTGCCAGCAGACGGGGCAGGGGGCAGATCGGGGAAAAACTGTTTTTT. Translating gives CASRRGRGQIGEKLFF. The gene calls are TRBV11-2 and TRBJ1-4, with TRBD1 identical over 8 bases. V lost 6 bases, J lost 8 bases, and 14 bases stayed unmatched. The CDR3 consists of 16 residues. Germline V gene sequence: CDR1 SGHAT, CDR2 FQNNGV.

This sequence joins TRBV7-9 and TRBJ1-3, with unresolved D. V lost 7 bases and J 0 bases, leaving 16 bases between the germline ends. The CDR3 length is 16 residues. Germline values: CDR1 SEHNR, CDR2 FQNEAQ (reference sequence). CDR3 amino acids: CASTPSGASSGNTIYF. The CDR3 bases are TGTGCCAGCACCCCCTCGGGTGCGAGCTCTGGAAACACCATATATTTT.

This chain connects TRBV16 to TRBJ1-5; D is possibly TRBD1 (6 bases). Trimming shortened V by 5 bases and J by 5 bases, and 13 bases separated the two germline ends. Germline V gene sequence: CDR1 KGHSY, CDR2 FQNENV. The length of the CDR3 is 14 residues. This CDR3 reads CASSSTGFDQPQHF. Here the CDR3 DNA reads TGTGCCAGCAGCTCGACAGGATTCGATCAGCCCCAGCATTTT.

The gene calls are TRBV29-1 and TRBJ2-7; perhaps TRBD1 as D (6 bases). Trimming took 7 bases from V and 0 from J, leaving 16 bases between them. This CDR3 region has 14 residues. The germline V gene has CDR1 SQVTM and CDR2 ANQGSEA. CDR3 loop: CSAVDSLSSYEQYF. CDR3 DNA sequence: TGCAGCGCGGTGGACAGTTTGAGCTCCTACGAGCAGTACTTC.

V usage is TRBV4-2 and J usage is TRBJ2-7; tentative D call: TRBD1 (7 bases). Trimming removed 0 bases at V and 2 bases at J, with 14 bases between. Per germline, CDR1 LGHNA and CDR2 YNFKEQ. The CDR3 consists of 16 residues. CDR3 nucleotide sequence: TGTGCCAGCAGCCAAGATTCAGGGGGGCGTACCTACGAGCAGTACTTC. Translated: CASSQDSGGRTYEQYF.

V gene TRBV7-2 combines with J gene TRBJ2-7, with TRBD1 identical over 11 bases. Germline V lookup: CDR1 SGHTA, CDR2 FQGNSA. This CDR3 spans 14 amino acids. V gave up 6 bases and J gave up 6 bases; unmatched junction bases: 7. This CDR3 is CASSLTGQGGEQYF. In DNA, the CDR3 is TGTGCCAGCAGTTTAACGGGACAGGGGGGCGAGCAGTACTTC. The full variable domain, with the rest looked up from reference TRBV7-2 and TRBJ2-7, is GAGVSQSPSNKVTEKGKDVELRCDPISGHTALYWYRQSLGQGLEFLIYFQGNSAPDKSGLPSDRFSAERTGGSVSTLTIQRTQQEDSAVYLCASSLTGQGGEQYFGPGTRLTVT.

CDR3 loop: CASSLLGSQETQYF. The CDR3 DNA reads as TGTGCCAGCAGTTTGCTCGGGTCCCAAGAGACCCAGTACTTC. The genes are TRBV27 and TRBJ2-5; D not certain. Trimming stripped 3 bases from V and 1 base from J, with 9 bases between. Germline CDR1 reads MNHEY; CDR2 reads SMNVEV (reference sequence). The CDR3 length is 14 residues.

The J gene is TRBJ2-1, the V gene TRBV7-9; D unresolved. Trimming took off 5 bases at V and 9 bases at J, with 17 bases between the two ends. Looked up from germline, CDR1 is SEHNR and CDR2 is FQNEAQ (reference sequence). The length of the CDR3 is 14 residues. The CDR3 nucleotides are TGTGCCAGCAGCCCCCCAGGAACGGAAGGTGAGCAGTTCTTC. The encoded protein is CASSPPGTEGEQFF.

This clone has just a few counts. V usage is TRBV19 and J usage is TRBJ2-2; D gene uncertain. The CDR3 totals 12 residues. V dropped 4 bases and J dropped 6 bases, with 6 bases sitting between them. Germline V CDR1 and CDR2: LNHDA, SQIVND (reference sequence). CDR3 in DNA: TGTGCCAGTAGTAGTCCGGCCGGGGAGCTGTTTTTT. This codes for CASSSPAGELFF.

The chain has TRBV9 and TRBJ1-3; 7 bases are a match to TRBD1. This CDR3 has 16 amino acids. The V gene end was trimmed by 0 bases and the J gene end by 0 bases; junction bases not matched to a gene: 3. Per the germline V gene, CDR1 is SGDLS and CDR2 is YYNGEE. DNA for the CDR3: TGTGCCAGCAGCGTAGAAGGGGGCGTCTCTGGAAACACCATATATTTT. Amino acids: CASSVEGGVSGNTIYF.

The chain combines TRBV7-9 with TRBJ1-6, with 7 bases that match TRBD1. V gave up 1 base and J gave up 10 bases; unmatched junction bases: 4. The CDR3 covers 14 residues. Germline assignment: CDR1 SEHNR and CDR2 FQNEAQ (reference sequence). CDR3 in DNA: TGTGCCAGCAGCTTAGAAGGGGGCTGGTCACCCCTCCACTTT. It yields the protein CASSLEGGWSPLHF.

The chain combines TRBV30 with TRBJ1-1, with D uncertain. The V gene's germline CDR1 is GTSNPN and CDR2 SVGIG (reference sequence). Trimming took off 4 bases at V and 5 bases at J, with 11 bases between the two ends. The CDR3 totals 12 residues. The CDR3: CAWTPGGTEAFF. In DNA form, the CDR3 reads TGTGCCTGGACCCCTGGAGGGACTGAAGCTTTCTTT.

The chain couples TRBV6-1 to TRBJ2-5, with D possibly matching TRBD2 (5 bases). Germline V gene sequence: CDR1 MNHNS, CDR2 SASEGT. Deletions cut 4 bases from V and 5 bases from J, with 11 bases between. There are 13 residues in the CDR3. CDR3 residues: CASSVSSFETQYF. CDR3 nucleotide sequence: TGTGCCAGCAGTGTATCTAGCTTCGAGACCCAGTACTTC.

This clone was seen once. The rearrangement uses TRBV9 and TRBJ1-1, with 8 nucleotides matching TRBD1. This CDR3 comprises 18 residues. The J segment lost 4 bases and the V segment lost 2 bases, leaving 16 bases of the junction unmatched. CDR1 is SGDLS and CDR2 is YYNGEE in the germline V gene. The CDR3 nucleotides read TGTGCCAGCAGCGTCTCTTACCGGACAGGGAGCCAGGGCACTGAAGCTTTCTTT. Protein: CASSVSYRTGSQGTEAFF.

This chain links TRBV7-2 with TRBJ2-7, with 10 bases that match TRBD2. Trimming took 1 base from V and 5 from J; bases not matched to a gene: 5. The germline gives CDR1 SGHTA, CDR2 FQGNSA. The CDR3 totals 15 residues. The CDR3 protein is CASSLGSGRANEQYF. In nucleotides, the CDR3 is TGTGCCAGCAGCTTAGGGAGCGGGAGGGCTAACGAGCAGTACTTC.